This TCR beta chain was sequenced for a study of blood T cell repertoires in COVID-19. The CDR3 runs to 15 residues. Trimming left V 1 base short and J 1 base short, with 9 bases between. Germline CDR1 LGHDT, CDR2 YNNKEL (reference sequence). Original analysis: The assay estimated nucleated cells by amplifying reference gene primers. Produced via immunoSEQ multiplex PCR; TCRdb's table is partial and in-frame only. That table is the source of V, J and clone size, and D and trimming were worked out from the DNA. The data contain about 200,000 clones, roughly 90% of them singletons. The chain uses TRBV3-1 (or the pseudogene TRBV3-2) and TRBJ2-3; D possibly corresponds to TRBD1 (6 bases). Sample: peripheral blood. The source of this sequence is a man aged 35 to 55 with acute or convalescent COVID-19. In DNA, the CDR3 is TGTGCCAGCAGCCAAGTAAGACAGGGCACAGATACGCAGTATTTT. This encodes CASSQVRQGTDTQYF.